The clone carrying this T cell receptor (beta chain) was found a few times. Seattle patient enrollment occurred during active infection, with longitudinal follow-up thereafter. Sequencing used immunoSEQ multiplex PCR; TCRdb keeps in-frame clones, though not all of them. The table lists 100,000 to 150,000 clones, approximately 81% of them singletons. This specimen comes from a study of blood T cell repertoires in COVID-19. As for the study in general: Samples of COVID-19 (acute and convalescent) were obtained from the United States, Italy and Spain.

This CDR3 region has 15 residues. Trimming left V 8 bases short and J 5 bases short, with 18 bases between. The germline gives CDR1 LNHDA, CDR2 SQIVND (reference sequence). The clonotype was recovered from a man older than 75 with COVID-19, enrolled during active disease. This rearrangement joins TRBV19 to TRBJ1-4, with D possibly being TRBD1 (5 bases). The sequenced sample consisted of peripheral blood. The CDR3 DNA reads TGTGCCAGTGGACGCTTTCAGGGAGGCAATGAAAAACTGTTTTTT. Its protein product is CASGRFQGGNEKLFF.